This T cell receptor beta chain was identified during a study of OX40 agonist ivuxolimab in advanced cancers. Trimming cost V 1 base and J 4 bases, with 8 bases left between them. This CDR3 is 14 amino acids long. CDR1 and CDR2 from the germline V gene are SGHDT and YYEEEE. Researchers took blood at baseline, on cycle 4 day 1, and on cycle 7 day 1. On this clone itself: Its antigen remains unknown.

Study-wide results and limits: No determination was made of the antigen specificity of the expanded peripheral T cells.

Here immunoSEQ multiplex PCR was the method, and the copy in TCRdb shows in-frame clones only, minus some. The repertoire holds tens of thousands of clones, with 85% to 90% as singletons. The origin of this receptor is an adult with an advanced solid tumor such as melanoma, head and neck, liver or kidney cancer. The V call is TRBV5-6, the J call TRBJ1-4, with D unclear. Sample: CD4+ or CD8+ T cells sorted from blood, taken in a trial of the OX40 agonist ivuxolimab. CDR3 region: CASSLRGNNEKLFF. CDR3 in DNA: TGTGCCAGCAGCTTGAGAGGGAATAATGAAAAACTGTTTTTT. The full variable domain, with the rest looked up from reference TRBV5-6 and TRBJ1-4, is DAGVTQSPTHLIKTRGQQVTLRCSPKSGHDTVSWYQQALGQGPQFIFQYYEEEERQRGNFPDRFSGHQFPNYSSELNVNALLLGDSALYLCASSLRGNNEKLFFGSGTQLSVL.